This T cell receptor (beta chain) came from a study of neurological immune-mediated disorders (dated by TCRdb to between 2017 and 2020). About the study as a whole: Using UMI-based sequencing, the study compared peripheral blood TCR-beta repertoires from patients with HTLV-I-associated myelopathy (HAM/TSP), patients with multiple sclerosis, and healthy controls. Of the approximately 66 subjects in the cohort, about 14 were HAM/TSP patients, some 35 were multiple sclerosis patients, and some 20 were healthy controls. Longitudinal samples, technical triplicates and paired sorted CD4+ and CD8+ T-cell subsets, alongside PBMC samples, were included among the 106 TCR-beta libraries. Overall study outcomes, separate from this receptor: TCR clonal expansion was highest in HAM/TSP patients and lowest in MS patients, with MS patients falling below even healthy controls. Across subjects, expanded clones never shared an identical CDR3 amino acid sequence, which suggests that the TCR-beta repertoires in every group were private.

This clonotype was detected ten times or more. Its antigen is currently not known. Base-call qualities are not available, and no considerably larger clone is one nucleotide away. cDNA synthesis used template-switch 5'RACE with a primer carrying a 10-nucleotide random unique molecular identifier tagging each TCR transcript. Every sequencing run covered 15-18 subjects and yielded more than 200 million TCR-beta sequences. Total RNA was extracted with the RNeasy kit. Using the KAPA Real-time Library Amplification kit, TCR-beta VDJ regions were amplified with primers for the TCR constant region and the 5'RACE anchor. A first PCR added sample indexes and Illumina adaptors, and a second PCR then raised library yield. After Ampure bead purification, the TCR product of roughly 650 bp was size-selected on a 2% E-gel SizeSelection system. Before pooling, libraries had their quality checked on a Bioanalyzer, their concentration measured with Qubit, and their quantity determined with the Kapa Library Quantification kit. An Illumina HiSeq 2500 was used to sequence the libraries paired-end at 2 x 150 bp. To increase sequence diversity, roughly 24-31% phiX was spiked into each library pool. In the authors' own workflow: The quality-filtered reads were processed with the UMI-based MiGEC pipeline, whose error correction step removed more than 85% of the raw TCR sequences. VDJ genes were aligned to IMGT germline references, and each clonotype was defined by a unique CDR3 amino acid sequence together with V-J genes. Clonal expansion, Shannon diversity and CDR3 relatedness were evaluated with VDJtools (CalcPairwiseDistances, ClusterSamples), while phylogenetic trees were built in CLCbio workbench. A clone was classed as expanded if it had 8 or more unique UMIs, a cutoff based on coefficient-of-variation modelling across technical triplicates. The public reads were quality trimmed at Q25 with fastp and then assembled into clones with MiXCR by TCRdb, keeping productive beta chains. Each record represents a unique CDR3 protein, reported with the most common genes and DNA among its rows. The V and J calls, along with clone size, are taken from TCRdb and not from the paper's own processing. This sample has fewer than 20,000 distinct CDR3 sequences in its table, and roughly 3.2% of those were observed once. 20% of the sample rests with the top ten.

The germline V gene supplies CDR1 SGHRS and CDR2 YFSETQ. At the junction V is shortened by 4 bases and J by 16 bases, with 18 bases in between. The CDR3 runs 13 residues from the cysteine to the phenylalanine. The only DNA kept is the CDR3, 39 bases in frame from the first base. Blood bank volunteers in Maryland, USA served as the healthy controls. Sorted-subset TCR libraries were prepared from approximately 1 million sorted CD4+ or CD8+ T cells. Peripheral blood was subjected to Ficoll-Hypaque density gradient centrifugation to isolate PBMCs, which were then cryopreserved in liquid nitrogen. The study also sequenced paired sorted CD4+ and CD8+ subsets from healthy controls, HAM/TSP patients and MS patients.

The sequence joins TRBV5-1 to TRBJ2-6, with the D gene too uncertain to name. This clonotype originated in a woman in her forties in good health. The sequenced material came from CD8+ T cells from blood. The DNA sequence reads TGCGCCAGCAGCAACCACACCGGACGATTACTGACTTTC. Its coded protein is CASSNHTGRLLTF.